The present TCR beta chain was sequenced within a study of human CD8 memory T cell subsets. Investigators built TCR beta libraries using UMI-labeled 5' RACE. Each CDR3 protein gets one entry in TCRdb, which reprocessed the 5' RACE reads and gives no DNA. The sample has some 5,400 distinct CDR3 sequences. Germline V lookup: CDR1 LGHNA, CDR2 YNFKEQ. The CDR3 spans 14 residues. Enriched by negative magnetic separation, total CD8+ T cells were obtained. The sequenced material came from CD8+ effector memory T cells (TEM) sorted from PBMCs. As for subset: effector memory CD8 T cells, CCR7- CD45RO+ CD95+. V usage is TRBV4-2 and J usage is TRBJ1-2; the TCRdb call, TRBD1, lacks DNA for checking. This TCR derives from a human donor in good health. CDR3 region: CASSQGQSNYGYTF.